This TCR beta chain is drawn from a study of shared clonotypes between healthy human individuals. Study-level background: Plates per donor: three CD4 naive, three CD4 memory, two CD8 naive, one CD8 memory.

At a deep level, the assay was run. Several immunoSEQ plates received, in even portions, the genomic DNA of each subset. The data were produced by immunoSEQ multiplex PCR, yet TCRdb's version contains in-frame clones alone and is incomplete. This sample has 2 million to 2.5 million clones, with approximately 95% found just once. A word on this clone: The antigen is unknown.

In germline, CDR1 is MNHEY, CDR2 SVGAGI. The V and J ends lost 2 bases and 4 bases respectively, with 11 bases between them. This CDR3 contains 14 residues. Study-wide points: The researchers took only blood, and tissue repertoires probably look different.

This clonotype was obtained from a man in his late teens or twenties in good health. V is TRBV6-5 and J is TRBJ1-2; D possibly corresponds to TRBD1 (6 bases). Source material: naive CD4+ T cells sorted from blood. Indicated subset: CD45RA+ positively selected. The CDR3 here is CASSYLDRFYGYTF. The CDR3 nucleotides are TGTGCCAGCAGTTACCTGGACAGATTCTATGGCTACACCTTC.